Presented here are 32 T cell receptor beta chains from one specimen sequenced in a study of blood T cell repertoires in COVID-19. Clones were read by immunoSEQ multiplex PCR, and TCRdb kept only the in-frame ones, dropping some. The data contain about 280,000 clones, around 87% of them singletons. Specimen: peripheral blood. Receptor source: a woman younger than 45 who had recovered from COVID-19.

V gene TRBV3-1 (or the pseudogene TRBV3-2) combines with J gene TRBJ2-1; 11 nucleotides align to TRBD2. Germline V gives CDR1 LGHDT, CDR2 YNNKEL (reference sequence). The CDR3 has 16 amino acids. The J segment lost 9 bases and the V segment lost 3 bases, leaving 10 bases of the junction unmatched. CDR3 DNA sequence: TGTGCCAGCAGCCACGGACTAGCGGGTCCTCGGACTGAGCAGTTCTTC. Translation: CASSHGLAGPRTEQFF.

This sequence joins TRBV19 and TRBJ1-1, with D possibly matching TRBD1 (5 bases). Germline lookup yields CDR1 LNHDA and CDR2 SQIVND (reference sequence). Deletions cut 1 base from V and 2 bases from J, with 14 bases between. The CDR3 spans 16 residues. For the CDR3, the DNA is TGTGCCAGTAGTATAGGGGCCGGAAGGGGTAACACTGAAGCTTTCTTT. Its protein is CASSIGAGRGNTEAFF.

This clone was seen only once. The genes are TRBV3-1 (or the pseudogene TRBV3-2) and TRBJ1-4; 8 positions match TRBD1. Germline V lookup: CDR1 LGHDT, CDR2 YNNKEL (reference sequence). The ends lost 2 bases at V and 14 bases at J; junction bases unmatched: 4. The CDR3 is 12 amino acids. The CDR3, as DNA: TGTGCCAGCAGCCAAATCCGGGACAGGCTGTTTTTT. Residues: CASSQIRDRLFF.

This clone was detected only a few times. The V and J genes are TRBV5-1 and TRBJ1-3; TRBD1 aligns across 7 bases. Germline V gene sequence: CDR1 SGHRS, CDR2 YFSETQ. After removal of 6 bases from V and 0 bases from J, the junction contained 15 bases not matched to a gene. There are 18 residues in the CDR3. In DNA form, the CDR3 reads TGCGCCAGCACCCGAGGAGGGGACAGAGCCGCCTCTGGAAACACCATATATTTT. Its translation is CASTRGGDRAASGNTIYF.

The rearrangement uses TRBV9 and TRBJ2-3, with a weak D call TRBD2 (6 bases). Germline assignment: CDR1 SGDLS and CDR2 YYNGEE. This CDR3 comprises 15 residues. V was cut by 4 bases and J by 0 bases, with 12 bases left in between. CDR3 DNA sequence: TGTGCCAGCAGCTCGGGGGTGACTAGCACAGATACGCAGTATTTT. Encoded protein: CASSSGVTSTDTQYF.

J is TRBJ1-1 and V is TRBV18; no definite D call. This CDR3 is built from 14 residues. Looked up from germline, CDR1 is KGHSH and CDR2 is LQKENI. Trimming took off 2 bases at V and 4 bases at J, with 11 bases between the two ends. CDR3: CASSPVEGGTEAFF. CDR3 bases: TGTGCCAGCTCACCAGTGGAGGGAGGCACTGAAGCTTTCTTT.

CDR3 amino acids: CASSERNSPLHF. The CDR3 DNA reads TGTGCCAGCAGTGAACGGAATTCACCCCTCCACTTT. The chain recombines TRBV6-1 with TRBJ1-6; D unresolved. From germline, CDR1 is MNHNS and CDR2 SASEGT. V dropped 2 bases and J dropped 7 bases, with 3 bases sitting between them. This CDR3 spans 12 amino acids.

The genes are TRBV10-3 and TRBJ2-3; 9 bases agree with TRBD2. The CDR3 has 14 amino acids. Trimming at V came to 8 bases and at J to 5 bases, leaving 8 bases not matched to a gene. Germline CDR1 and CDR2: ENHRY and SYGVKD. This CDR3 is CAIRREGRIDTQYF. DNA for the CDR3: TGTGCCATCCGGCGGGAGGGCCGAATAGATACGCAGTATTTT.

The V call is TRBV6-5, the J call TRBJ1-2; D is uncertain. The CDR3 sequence is 12 residues long. Per the germline V gene, CDR1 is MNHEY and CDR2 is SVGAGI. Deletions cut 6 bases from V and 8 bases from J, with 13 bases between. The CDR3 sequence: CASSTDTLGYTF. The CDR3 coding sequence is TGTGCCAGCAGCACCGACACCCTCGGCTACACCTTC.

This clone was seen more than once but under ten times. This sequence joins TRBV2 and TRBJ2-7; 7 bases are shared with TRBD1. Germline V lookup: CDR1 SNHLY, CDR2 FYNNEI. The V gene end was trimmed by 10 bases and the J gene end by 6 bases; junction bases not matched to a gene: 12. This CDR3 region has 13 residues. The CDR3 region has the DNA TGTGCCACTACTCCGGGACCAGGGGGCGAGCAGTACTTC. Residues: CATTPGPGGEQYF.

The chain carries TRBV6-2 or TRBV6-3 and TRBJ2-7, with 10 bases that match TRBD2. The germline V gene has CDR1 MNHEY and CDR2 SVGEGT. This CDR3 has 15 residues. The ends lost 5 bases at V and 2 bases at J; junction bases unmatched: 6. CDR3 region: CASSILAGGPYEQYF. The CDR3 DNA is TGTGCCAGCAGTATCTTAGCGGGAGGACCCTACGAGCAGTACTTC.

This rearrangement joins TRBV7-9 to TRBJ1-1; D possibly corresponds to TRBD1 (6 bases). V dropped 4 bases and J dropped 5 bases, with 8 bases sitting between them. In germline, CDR1 is SEHNR, CDR2 FQNEAQ (reference sequence). The CDR3 has 12 residues. CDR3 sequence reads: CASSSQGTEAFF. CDR3 sequence (DNA): TGTGCCAGCAGCTCACAGGGAACTGAAGCTTTCTTT.

With respect to this clone: The sample contains more than one DNA sequence encoding this CDR3. The chain recombines TRBV18 with TRBJ1-6, with 8 bases aligning to TRBD1. With 6 bases clipped from V and 6 bases from J, the junction kept 4 bases outside the gene matches. Germline loops: CDR1 KGHSH, CDR2 LQKENI. The CDR3 runs 14 residues. The CDR3 here is CASSPGQVNSPLHF. For the CDR3, the DNA is TGTGCCAGCTCGCCGGGACAGGTTAATTCACCCCTCCACTTT.

The chain joins TRBV2 to TRBJ2-7, with 14 positions matching TRBD2. After removal of 2 bases from V and 5 bases from J, the junction contained 14 bases not matched to a gene. The CDR3 contains 19 residues. Germline V CDR1 and CDR2: SNHLY, FYNNEI. The CDR3 region has the DNA TGTGCCAGCAGTGAACTGGGGACTAGCGGGAGATCGGTGGGCAACGAGCAGTACTTC. Its protein product is CASSELGTSGRSVGNEQYF.

The chain links TRBV27 to TRBJ2-1; D might be TRBD1 (6 bases). This CDR3 has 15 residues. V lost 4 bases, J lost 3 bases, and 13 bases lay in between. The germline CDR1 and CDR2 sequences are MNHEY and SMNVEV (reference sequence). The CDR3 DNA follows: TGTGCCAGCAGTTCGAGTACGGACAGCTACAATGAGCAGTTCTTC. Amino acid sequence: CASSSSTDSYNEQFF.

The chain combines TRBV11-3 with TRBJ2-1; 7 nucleotides line up with TRBD1. Germline V gives CDR1 SGHNT, CDR2 YENEEA. The CDR3 loop spans 17 amino acids. Unmatched junction bases numbered 10, after V lost 5 bases and J lost 0 bases. The CDR3 DNA reads TGTGCCAGCAGCCAGCGGACAGGTCCGAGCTCCTACAATGAGCAGTTCTTC. This gives the protein CASSQRTGPSSYNEQFF.

This clone showed up just once. The chain is built from TRBV7-8 and TRBJ1-4; 7 bases agree with TRBD1. The V gene end was trimmed by 5 bases and the J gene end by 7 bases; junction bases not matched to a gene: 10. This CDR3 comprises 15 residues. CDR1 is SGHVS, CDR2 FQNEAQ, per germline. The DNA of the CDR3 is TGTGCCAGCAGCATTCCAGGGGGTAGGGGTGAAAAACTGTTTTTT. Its translation: CASSIPGGRGEKLFF.

The rearrangement uses TRBV7-2 and TRBJ1-2; 7 nucleotides agree with TRBD1. The CDR3 loop spans 14 amino acids. Losses at the gene ends were 3 bases for V and 8 bases for J; bases not matched to a gene: 9. Germline lookup yields CDR1 SGHTA and CDR2 FQGNSA. CDR3 region: CASSLPGTVGGYTF. The CDR3 DNA follows: TGTGCCAGCAGCTTGCCCGGGACAGTCGGGGGCTACACCTTC. Full variable domain (missing parts from reference TRBV7-2 and TRBJ1-2): GAGVSQSPSNKVTEKGKDVELRCDPISGHTALYWYRQSLGQGLEFLIYFQGNSAPDKSGLPSDRFSAERTGGSVSTLTIQRTQQEDSAVYLCASSLPGTVGGYTFGSGTRLTVV.

This clone came up once. This chain links TRBV7-6 with TRBJ2-1; 8 bases are shared with TRBD2. Germline CDR1 SGHVS, CDR2 FNYEAQ. V lost 1 base and J lost 8; bases outside the gene matches: 7. This CDR3 contains 15 residues. The CDR3 sequence is CASSLGAGAGDEQFF. For the CDR3, the DNA is TGTGCCAGCAGCTTAGGAGCGGGAGCCGGCGATGAGCAGTTCTTC.

The chain recombines TRBV2 with TRBJ2-3, with 10 bases fitting TRBD2. This CDR3 has 14 residues. Germline lookup yields CDR1 SNHLY and CDR2 FYNNEI. After removal of 10 bases from V and 2 bases from J, the junction contained 6 bases not matched to a gene. Written as DNA, the CDR3 is TGTGCCAAACTTAGCGGGGGGAACACAGATACGCAGTATTTT. Translated, it gives CAKLSGGNTDTQYF.

This clone showed up just once. The chain employs TRBV12-3 or TRBV12-4 and TRBJ1-2; TRBD1 aligns across 7 bases. Trimming at V came to 7 bases and at J to 5 bases, leaving 4 bases not matched to a gene. This CDR3 comprises 12 residues. CDR3 amino acids: CASITQGYGYTF. The CDR3 nucleotides read TGTGCCAGCATCACACAGGGGTATGGCTACACCTTC.

V is TRBV5-1 and J is TRBJ2-3; D is ambiguous. This CDR3 spans 14 amino acids. V was cut by 5 bases and J by 0 bases, with 10 bases left in between. CDR1 is SGHRS, CDR2 YFSETQ, per germline. CDR3 in DNA: TGCGCCAGCAGGCCAGAGACTAGCACAGATACGCAGTATTTT. Translation gives CASRPETSTDTQYF.

The V call is TRBV10-3, the J call TRBJ1-2; TRBD1 agrees at 10 bases. V was clipped by 9 bases and J by 6 bases; unmatched bases: 1. This CDR3 contains 11 residues. Germline CDR1 reads ENHRY; CDR2 reads SYGVKD. DNA of the CDR3: TGTGCCATGGGACAGGGGAATGGCTACACCTTC. Protein sequence: CAMGQGNGYTF.

The rearrangement joins TRBV19 to TRBJ1-1; D possibly corresponds to TRBD1 (5 bases). Germline CDR1 and CDR2: LNHDA and SQIVND (reference sequence). This CDR3 has 13 residues. V gave up 1 base and J gave up 3 bases, with 6 bases separating them. The CDR3 DNA reads TGTGCCAGTAGTATAGGGGGCTACACTGAAGCTTTCTTT. Its protein is CASSIGGYTEAFF. The whole variable domain, filled in from reference TRBV19 and TRBJ1-1, reads DGGITQSPKYLFRKEGQNVTLSCEQNLNHDAMYWYRQDPGQGLRLIYYSQIVNDFQKGDIAEGYSVSREKKESFPLTVTSAQKNPTAFYLCASSIGGYTEAFFGQGTRLTVV.

The CDR3: CASSLDPAYNEQFF. CDR3 bases: TGTGCCAGCAGCTTAGATCCCGCCTACAATGAGCAGTTCTTC. This rearrangement joins TRBV11-3 to TRBJ2-1; no reliable D call. Germline-derived CDR1 and CDR2 are SGHNT and YENEEA. Trimming took 0 bases from V and 2 from J, leaving 5 bases between them. CDR3 length: 14 residues.

For the CDR3, the DNA is TGTGCCAGCAGCTTAGTACAGGTTAATTCACCCCTCCACTTT. Protein: CASSLVQVNSPLHF. The chain combines TRBV7-2 with TRBJ1-6, with D possibly TRBD1 on 5 matching bases. This CDR3 has 14 residues. Looked up from germline, CDR1 is SGHTA and CDR2 is FQGNSA. V was clipped by 1 base and J by 6 bases, with 7 bases between them.

The chain carries TRBV4-3 and TRBJ2-3; the D gene is possibly TRBD2 (6 bases). CDR3 length: 15 amino acids. Germline-derived CDR1 and CDR2 are LGHNA and YSLEER. The V and J ends lost 0 bases and 4 bases respectively, with 11 bases between them. CDR3 sequence reads: CASSQDGGRSDTQYF. The CDR3 DNA is TGCGCCAGCAGCCAAGATGGAGGGAGATCAGATACGCAGTATTTT.

Worth noting for this clone: The same CDR3 arises from other DNA sequences in this sample as well. DNA of the CDR3: TGTGCCAGCAGTTACGAGGGAAACACTGAAGCTTTCTTT. Amino acid sequence: CASSYEGNTEAFF. The genes are TRBV6-5 and TRBJ1-1; D is ambiguous. V gave up 2 bases and J gave up 2 bases, with 6 bases separating them. The CDR3 runs to 13 residues. Germline V lookup: CDR1 MNHEY, CDR2 SVGAGI.

The gene calls are TRBV5-6 and TRBJ2-7; perhaps TRBD1 as D (5 bases). The germline V gene encodes CDR1 SGHDT and CDR2 YYEEEE. The CDR3 runs to 16 residues. Between the trimmed V and J ends, which lost 0 bases and 0 bases, there was a span of 13 bases. CDR3 sequence (DNA): TGTGCCAGCAGCTTGGGGGCGGCCGGACACTCCTACGAGCAGTACTTC. Residues: CASSLGAAGHSYEQYF.

The chain employs TRBV18 and TRBJ1-4; 7 nucleotides line up with TRBD1. Looked up from germline, CDR1 is KGHSH and CDR2 is LQKENI. The V gene end was trimmed by 5 bases and the J gene end by 5 bases; junction bases not matched to a gene: 5. The CDR3 is 14 residues long. The CDR3 region is CASSSGTANEKLFF. CDR3 nucleotides: TGTGCCAGCTCATCCGGGACAGCGAATGAAAAACTGTTTTTT.

This clone was counted between two and nine times. The chain employs TRBV4-1 and TRBJ1-1; D is uncertain. The germline V and J ends were trimmed by 4 bases and 4 bases, with 13 bases remaining between them. Germline assignment: CDR1 MGHRA and CDR2 YSYEKL. The CDR3 is 14 residues long. The CDR3 DNA reads TGCGCCAGCAGCCGCCCCAGTCTCCTCACTGAAGCTTTCTTT. Translating gives CASSRPSLLTEAFF.

This clone appeared a single time. The rearrangement joins TRBV28 to TRBJ2-3; 9 bases align to TRBD1. J lost 4 bases, V lost 0 bases, and 2 bases had no gene match. The CDR3 totals 15 residues. Germline V gene sequence: CDR1 MDHEN, CDR2 SYDVKM. CDR3 DNA sequence: TGTGCCAGCAGTTTATGGGGACAGGGATCAGATACGCAGTATTTT. Protein product: CASSLWGQGSDTQYF.